This TCR beta chain was identified in a study of Tregs in tolerant kidney transplant recipients. Findings of the study overall: No direct test of biological reproducibility was done here. Validation in larger populations is needed because few patients were studied.

In the case of this clone: Its antigen is still unknown.

TCRdb's copy holds only in-frame clones and misses some; the assay was immunoSEQ multiplex PCR. The table has 75,000 to 85,000 clones, approximately 90% seen once; the top ten hold approximately 0.35%. The TCR sequence derives from a human donor who received a combined kidney and bone marrow transplant. Sequenced here: Tregs from blood, sampled before the transplant.

The CDR3 nucleotides read TGTGCCAGCAGCCAAAGGACAGGGATCTCCTACGAGCAGTACTTC. Translating it yields CASSQRTGISYEQYF. The genes are TRBV7-2 and TRBJ2-7; 8 bases line up with TRBD1. The CDR3 extends over 15 amino acids. CDR1 is SGHTA and CDR2 is FQGNSA in the germline V gene. The ends lost 5 bases at V and 0 bases at J; junction bases unmatched: 6.